The 14 T cell receptor delta chains reported below all come from one sample, sequenced in a study of Vδ1+ human thymocytes. Study-wide results and limits: Thymic TRG and TRD repertoires appeared highly polyclonal, with Gaussian CDR3 length distributions.

These receptors are not linked to any known antigen. The template was reverse-transcribed extracted RNA. Multiplex PCR used pooled V-gene forward primers and a constant-region reverse primer to amplify CDR3s. TCRdb re-called the multiplex PCR reads using CATT. The sample shows around 76,000 delta-chain clones, about 35% of them seen only once. Sequenced sample: Vdelta1+ gamma-delta thymocytes from the thymus. The subset is: FACS-sorted CD3+ TCRalphabeta- TCRVdelta1+ TCRVdelta2- thymocytes. The receptors originated from a boy under three years old who had congenital heart surgery.

This clone was picked up a small number of times. V and J are TRDV3 and TRDJ1; a weak D match, TRDD2 (5 bases). Germline loops: CDR1 TVYSNPD, CDR2 GDNSRS (reference sequence). V was trimmed by 3 bases and J by 3 bases, leaving 11 bases between them. This CDR3 spans 12 amino acids. CDR3 region: CALPFVSDKLIF. DNA of the CDR3: TGTGCCTTGCCCTTCGTGTCCGATAAACTCATCTTT.

The rearrangement uses TRDV1 and TRDJ1; TRDD3 agrees at 13 bases. V dropped 1 base and J dropped 0; count of bases not matched to a gene: 23. The CDR3 is 24 residues long. Germline V gene sequence: CDR1 TSWWSYY, CDR2 QGS. The CDR3 DNA reads as TGTGCTCTTGGGGAACCCCAAATTCCTACGGGCAACTGGGGGATACGGGGGAACACCGATAAACTCATCTTT. It translates to CALGEPQIPTGNWGIRGNTDKLIF.

This clone has just a few counts. At the DNA level, this CDR3 is encoded by other sequences in the same sample as well. This chain connects TRDV1 to TRDJ1, with TRDD3 matching 8 bases. Trimming at V came to 2 bases and at J to 2 bases, leaving 4 bases not matched to a gene. CDR3 length equals 15 residues. The V gene's germline CDR1 is TSWWSYY and CDR2 QGS. The DNA of the CDR3 is TGTGCTCTTGGGGAAGGTATGGGGGATACCGATAAACTCATCTTT. This translates into CALGEGMGDTDKLIF.

Of note for this clone: Distinct nucleotide sequences in the sample also encode this CDR3. V usage is TRDV1 and J usage is TRDJ1; D unresolved. CDR3 length equals 18 residues. Trimming left V 1 base short and J 8 bases short, with 26 bases between. The germline V gene encodes CDR1 TSWWSYY and CDR2 QGS. The CDR3 coding sequence is TGTGCTCTTGGGGAACCCACATACCCCGGGTGGAGATATAGGAAACTCATCTTT. This translates into CALGEPTYPGWRYRKLIF.

This chain connects TRDV1 to TRDJ1; no clear D. Trimming removed 1 base from V and 7 bases from J, with 25 bases in between. The CDR3 contains 18 residues. Germline V CDR1 and CDR2: TSWWSYY, QGS. CDR3 coding DNA: TGTGCTCTTGGGGAACGTAGTTTGAGGAGTTGGGAGGACCCTAAACTCATCTTT. This gives the protein CALGERSLRSWEDPKLIF.

This clone was detected only a few times. Other DNA sequences in this specimen translate into the identical CDR3. The V call is TRDV1, the J call TRDJ1; 9 bases agree with TRDD2. V trimming: 0 bases; J trimming: 1 base; junction bases outside the gene matches: 21. CDR1 and CDR2 from the germline V gene are TSWWSYY and QGS. CDR3 length: 22 residues. CDR3 sequence (DNA): TGTGCTCTTGGGGAACTAGTGTGCCTTCCTACTGCCCCTTGGACCTCCACCGATAAACTCATCTTT. Protein: CALGELVCLPTAPWTSTDKLIF.

The chain recombines TRDV1 with TRDJ1; 11 bases are a match to TRDD3. Germline V lookup: CDR1 TSWWSYY, CDR2 QGS. V lost 0 bases, J lost 0 bases, and 24 bases stayed unmatched. The CDR3 loop spans 24 amino acids. CDR3 in DNA: TGTGCTCTTGGGGAACTAGGGTATACTTGGGTACTGGGGGATATTTACGCGTACACCGATAAACTCATCTTT. This sequence encodes CALGELGYTWVLGDIYAYTDKLIF.

Only a few counts were recorded for this clone. The rearrangement uses TRDV1 and TRDJ2, with D uncertain. The length of the CDR3 is 20 residues. The V end lost 0 bases, the J end lost 6 bases, and 26 bases lay between the germline ends. CDR1 and CDR2 (germline): TSWWSYY, QGS. In nucleotides, the CDR3 is TGTGCTCTTGGGGAACTCCCCCCCAAACGACGCAACCCTATTTCAGCACAACTCTTCTTT. Translating it yields CALGELPPKRRNPISAQLFF.

The rearrangement links TRDV1 to TRDJ1; 10 positions agree with TRDD3. The V segment lost 0 bases and the J segment 2 bases; nucleotides outside the gene matches: 15. The length of the CDR3 is 20 residues. CDR1 is TSWWSYY and CDR2 is QGS in the germline V gene. CDR3: CALGELVWTGDTMRTDKLIF. The CDR3 nucleotides are TGTGCTCTTGGGGAACTGGTTTGGACGGGGGATACGATGAGGACCGATAAACTCATCTTT.

V gene TRDV1 combines with J gene TRDJ1; 8 bases match TRDD3. The CDR3 covers 22 residues. V was clipped by 1 base and J by 1 base; unmatched bases: 23. The germline V gene has CDR1 TSWWSYY and CDR2 QGS. Here the CDR3 DNA reads TGTGCTCTTGGGGAACGGTCCGCACGAGTACTGGGGGTCCGGAGGAGCACCGATAAACTCATCTTT. It is translated as CALGERSARVLGVRRSTDKLIF.

The chain recombines TRDV1 with TRDJ1, with D possibly called TRDD2 or TRDD3 (8 bases each). The V end lost 4 bases, the J end lost 3 bases, and 30 bases lay between the germline ends. Germline V gene data show CDR1 as TSWWSYY and CDR2 as QGS. The CDR3 is 20 amino acids. The CDR3 DNA follows: TGTGCTCTTGGGGCGCCGTCCTTCCTAGTGTACTGGGGGTCTCCCGATAAACTCATCTTT. Protein product: CALGAPSFLVYWGSPDKLIF.

The chain is built from TRDV1 and TRDJ1; 10 bases map to TRDD3. Trimming took 2 bases from V and 0 from J; bases not matched to a gene: 15. This CDR3 spans 20 amino acids. Germline V gene data show CDR1 as TSWWSYY and CDR2 as QGS. DNA for the CDR3: TGTGCTCTTGGGGAATTCTGTACTGGGGGATTCGATCCCCACACCGATAAACTCATCTTT. This encodes CALGEFCTGGFDPHTDKLIF.

This chain uses TRDV1 with TRDJ1; 10 nucleotides agree with TRDD3. The CDR3 spans 19 residues. Germline-derived CDR1 and CDR2 are TSWWSYY and QGS. Germline trimming cut 2 bases from V and 0 bases from J; bases unmatched to any gene: 12. CDR3 residues: CALGEIPYWGIPYTDKLIF. The CDR3 DNA sequence: TGTGCTCTTGGGGAAATCCCGTACTGGGGGATTCCGTACACCGATAAACTCATCTTT.

The chain joins TRDV1 to TRDJ1, with 13 bases lining up with TRDD3. The V and J ends lost 2 bases and 6 bases, in that order; junction bases with no gene match: 24. CDR3 length: 22 residues. The germline V gene encodes CDR1 TSWWSYY and CDR2 QGS. In nucleotides, the CDR3 is TGTGCTCTTGGGGAAAGACCCCTCCCTTCAGGTCTTACTGGGGGATACGGACATAAACTCATCTTT. Its translation is CALGERPLPSGLTGGYGHKLIF.